The 26 T cell receptor beta chains presented below share a single source sample, sequenced in a study of T cells in Graves' hyperthyroidism and ophthalmopathy. Researchers took RNA transcripts and amplified the TCR beta CDR3 regions from them. When the TCR CDR3 underwent first-round RT-PCR, the HTBI primer set was used. TCRdb used MiXCR to reprocess the multiplex PCR reads, holding one entry per CDR3 protein. The sample gives roughly 700,000 distinct CDR3 sequences, 14% of which show up once; 10% is in the top ten. The sequenced sample was blood. These receptors originate from a woman under 30 with Graves' hyperthyroidism.

Concerning this clonotype itself: This may come from a read error, since a much larger clone is one base off. The chain uses TRBV20-1 and TRBJ1-2; D unresolved. Looked up from germline, CDR1 is DFQATT and CDR2 is SNEGSKA (reference sequence). This CDR3 has 13 residues. CDR3 region: CSARDLRGYGHTF. Written as DNA, the CDR3 is TGCAGTGCTAGAGATCTAAGAGGCTATGGCCACACCTTC.

This clonotype was recorded at least ten times. The junction differs from germline at one of its ends, possibly a read error. The chain carries TRBV7-7 and TRBJ2-1, with D possibly TRBD2 on 5 matching bases. Germline V gives CDR1 SSHAT, CDR2 FNYEAQ (reference sequence). CDR3 length: 15 residues. CDR3 in DNA: TGTGCTAGCAGCTTAGGCCCAGGAGGAGGCAATGAGCAGTTCTTC. Encoded protein: CASSLGPGGGNEQFF.

This clonotype was seen a handful of times. The gene calls are TRBV10-3 and TRBJ2-1, with 8 positions matching TRBD2. This CDR3 contains 16 residues. V dropped 6 bases and J dropped 0; count of bases not matched to a gene: 7. Germline V gene data show CDR1 as ENHRY and CDR2 as SYGVKD. CDR3 protein: CAISGSGVSSYNEQFF. As DNA, the CDR3 is TGTGCCATCAGCGGTAGCGGGGTAAGCTCCTACAATGAGCAGTTCTTC.

Ten or more counts support this clonotype. V is TRBV12-3 or TRBV12-4 and J is TRBJ1-2; D not certain. The CDR3 sequence is 13 residues long. V was clipped by 4 bases and J by 6 bases, with 12 bases between them. The CDR3 region is CASSWREDDGYTF. The CDR3 bases are TGTGCCAGCAGTTGGAGGGAGGATGATGGCTACACCTTC.

This clonotype has a handful of counts. The CDR3 DNA reads as TGTGCCATCAGGGATCTAGCCGAGCAGTTCTTC. Translated: CAIRDLAEQFF. The chain uses TRBV10-3 and TRBJ2-1; a possible D gene is TRBD2 (5 bases). CDR1 is ENHRY and CDR2 is SYGVKD in the germline V gene. The CDR3 totals 11 residues. V was clipped by 6 bases and J by 10 bases, with 10 bases between them.

The gene calls are TRBV5-8 and TRBJ2-3; no firm D call. The germline V gene has CDR1 SGHTS and CDR2 YDEGEE. The V end was cut by 5 bases, the J end by 7 bases, with 20 bases between. The CDR3 is 15 residues long. Here the CDR3 reads CASRMGSRSVYTQYF. The CDR3 region has the DNA TGTGCCAGCAGAATGGGCTCCCGATCCGTGTATACGCAGTATTTT.

This clonotype was counted many times. The chain couples TRBV5-1 to TRBJ2-1; 10 bases map to TRBD1. V lost 2 bases to trimming and J lost 0 bases; unmatched junction nucleotides: 11. Germline CDR1 reads SGHRS; CDR2 reads YFSETQ. This CDR3 region has 19 residues. The CDR3, as DNA: TGCGCCAGCAGCTTAACGGGACAGGGGCTCTTCAGCTCCTACAATGAGCAGTTCTTC. Encoded protein: CASSLTGQGLFSSYNEQFF.

This clonotype was picked up many times. V and J are TRBV13 and TRBJ1-3; unclear D gene. Trimming took off 5 bases at V and 2 bases at J, with 10 bases between the two ends. This CDR3 has 14 residues. Looked up from germline, CDR1 is PRHDT and CDR2 is FYEKMQ (reference sequence). The CDR3 loop is CASSLNTPGNTIYF. The CDR3 bases are TGTGCCAGCAGCCTCAACACCCCTGGAAACACCATATATTTT.

This clonotype occurred many times. The rearrangement joins TRBV7-8 to TRBJ1-5; 12 nucleotides agree with TRBD1. The V gene end was trimmed by 1 base and the J gene end by 6 bases; junction bases not matched to a gene: 7. Germline CDR1 SGHVS, CDR2 FQNEAQ. This CDR3 is built from 17 residues. CDR3 loop: CASSLVGTGGSFQPQHF. In DNA, the CDR3 is TGTGCCAGCAGCTTAGTCGGGACAGGGGGCTCATTTCAGCCCCAGCATTTT. The full variable domain, completed using reference TRBV7-8 and TRBJ1-5, is GAGVSQSPRYKVAKRGQDVALRCDPISGHVSLFWYQQALGQGPEFLTYFQNEAQLDKSGLPSDRFFAERPEGSVSTLKIQRTQQEDSAVYLCASSLVGTGGSFQPQHFGDGTRLSIL.

Many counts were recorded for this clonotype. The J gene is TRBJ2-7, the V gene TRBV30; 7 bases are shared with TRBD1. The CDR3 consists of 13 residues. Looked up from germline, CDR1 is GTSNPN and CDR2 is SVGIG (reference sequence). Trimming took 0 bases from V and 2 from J; bases not matched to a gene: 1. The DNA for the CDR3 is TGTGCCTGGAGTGTAGGACAGGCCTACGAGCAGTACTTC. Protein: CAWSVGQAYEQYF.

This clonotype was observed at least ten times. This chain uses TRBV6-2 or TRBV6-3 with TRBJ1-5; D perhaps matches TRBD1 (5 bases). CDR1 MNHEY and CDR2 SVGEGT come from the germline V gene. V gave up 2 bases and J gave up 3 bases, with 8 bases separating them. The CDR3 is 14 residues long. CDR3 nucleotides: TGTGCCAGCAGTTACGACAGTTACAATCAGCCCCAGCATTTT. Its translation is CASSYDSYNQPQHF.

This clonotype was recorded at least ten times. This sequence joins TRBV28 and TRBJ2-5, with TRBD2 identical over 7 bases. The V segment lost 4 bases and the J segment 2 bases; nucleotides outside the gene matches: 4. Germline V CDR1 and CDR2: MDHEN, SYDVKM. CDR3 length: 14 amino acids. This CDR3 reads CASSSTSRQETQYF. For the CDR3, the DNA is TGTGCCAGCAGTTCGACTAGCAGGCAAGAGACCCAGTACTTC.

The V call is TRBV7-3, the J call TRBJ2-6; 11 nucleotides line up with TRBD2. J was trimmed by 0 bases and V by 4 bases; bases with no gene match: 2. CDR3 length equals 17 residues. Germline V lookup: CDR1 SGHTA, CDR2 FQGTGA. CDR3 protein: CASSSGTSGSGANVLTF. The CDR3 nucleotides read TGTGCCAGCAGCTCCGGGACTAGCGGCTCTGGGGCCAACGTCCTGACTTTC. The complete variable domain, with remaining parts taken from reference TRBV7-3 and TRBJ2-6, reads GAGVSQTPSNKVTEKGKYVELRCDPISGHTALYWYRQSLGQGPEFLIYFQGTGAADDSGLPNDRFFAVRPEGSVSTLKIQRTERGDSAVYLCASSSGTSGSGANVLTFGAGSRLTVL.

This clonotype has ten or more counts. This sequence joins TRBV27 and TRBJ2-5; TRBD1 matches at 8 bases. This CDR3 region has 15 residues. V was clipped by 2 bases and J by 5 bases; unmatched bases: 7. CDR1 is MNHEY and CDR2 is SMNVEV in the germline V gene (reference sequence). CDR3 bases: TGTGCCAGCAGTTTACTAACAGGGGGTCATGAGACCCAGTACTTC. Its protein product is CASSLLTGGHETQYF.

The V and J genes are TRBV12-3 or TRBV12-4 and TRBJ2-3; maybe TRBD2 (7 bases). The V gene lost 6 bases and the J gene lost 5 bases, with 15 bases spanning the gap. This CDR3 has 14 amino acids. The CDR3 loop is CASSPWEGGDTQYF. The CDR3, as DNA: TGTGCCAGCAGCCCCTGGGAGGGGGGAGATACGCAGTATTTT.

Turning to this clonotype: The junction differs from germline at one of its ends, possibly a read error. The rearrangement uses TRBV20-1 and TRBJ1-5, with a tentative D call TRBD1 (5 bases). The CDR3 is 14 amino acids. The V gene's germline CDR1 is DFQATT and CDR2 SNEGSKA (reference sequence). In DNA, the CDR3 is TGCAGCGCTAGAGATGCAGGGCTAAATCAGCCCCAGCATTTT. This translates into CSARDAGLNQPQHF.

The sample holds many counts of this clonotype. This chain joins TRBV12-3 or TRBV12-4 and TRBJ2-7, with no clear D. The germline V and J ends were trimmed by 6 bases and 0 bases, with 6 bases remaining between them. The CDR3 has 12 residues. The CDR3 loop is CASSPDSYEQYF. The CDR3 DNA sequence: TGTGCCAGCAGCCCGGACTCCTACGAGCAGTACTTC.

This clonotype was detected a few times. The chain links TRBV4-1 to TRBJ2-2; 8 bases are a match to TRBD2. The V segment lost 2 bases and the J segment 0 bases; nucleotides outside the gene matches: 5. CDR3 length: 17 amino acids. CDR1 is MGHRA and CDR2 is YSYEKL in the germline V gene. The CDR3 DNA reads as TGCGCCAGCAGCCAATTCCCAGCGGGAGCGAACACCGGGGAGCTGTTTTTT. Its protein is CASSQFPAGANTGELFF.

This clonotype was counted many times. The chain recombines TRBV24-1 with TRBJ2-7, with 7 bases aligning to TRBD1. V was pared by 3 bases and J by 2 bases, with 0 bases of the junction left unmatched. The CDR3 has 13 residues. Germline V lookup: CDR1 KGHDR, CDR2 SFDVKD. The CDR3 reads CATSDDRAYEQYF. The CDR3 DNA is TGTGCCACCAGTGATGACAGGGCCTACGAGCAGTACTTC.

This clonotype was picked up a small number of times. V gene TRBV2 combines with J gene TRBJ1-5, with unresolved D. Trimming took 3 bases from V and 4 from J, leaving 10 bases between them. The V gene's germline CDR1 is SNHLY and CDR2 FYNNEI. The CDR3 is made up of 14 amino acids. The CDR3 sequence is CASSDRNVNQPQHF. Here the CDR3 DNA reads TGTGCCAGCAGTGACAGGAACGTTAATCAGCCCCAGCATTTT. The entire variable domain, with the rest obtained from reference TRBV2 and TRBJ1-5, is as follows: EPEVTQTPSHQVTQMGQEVILRCVPISNHLYFYWYRQILGQKVEFLVSFYNNEISEKSEIFDDQFSVERPDGSNFTLKIRSTKLEDSAMYFCASSDRNVNQPQHFGDGTRLSIL.

On this clonotype itself: The junction departs from the called germline gene at one end, perhaps through a read error. The chain joins TRBV27 to TRBJ2-2, with 7 bases identical to TRBD1. Germline V gene sequence: CDR1 MNHEY, CDR2 SMNVEV (reference sequence). CDR3 length: 14 residues. Here the CDR3 DNA reads TGTGACAGCAGTTCCAGGGGGATTGCCGGGGAGCTGTTTTTT. Translating it yields CDSSSRGIAGELFF.

This rearrangement joins TRBV7-2 to TRBJ1-1; D may be TRBD1 (6 bases). From germline, CDR1 is SGHTA and CDR2 FQGNSA. CDR3 size: 17 residues. V shed 7 bases and J shed 0 bases, with 21 bases lying between them. CDR3 residues: CASNSWGGGGLNTEAFF. The CDR3 nucleotides are TGTGCCAGCAACTCTTGGGGGGGCGGTGGGCTGAACACTGAAGCTTTCTTT.

This clonotype appeared many times. V gene TRBV11-2 combines with J gene TRBJ1-1, with D possibly being TRBD1 (5 bases). CDR1 and CDR2 from the germline V gene are SGHAT and FQNNGV. V gave up 4 bases and J gave up 6 bases, with 9 bases separating them. This CDR3 has 12 amino acids. CDR3 sequence reads: CASSSSGAEAFF. Here the CDR3 DNA reads TGTGCCAGCAGCTCGTCGGGGGCTGAAGCTTTCTTT.

In its sample, this clonotype was seen a few times. The chain recombines TRBV27 with TRBJ2-1; 10 positions match TRBD2. V dropped 5 bases and J dropped 8; count of bases not matched to a gene: 3. There are 13 residues in the CDR3. CDR1 is MNHEY and CDR2 is SMNVEV in the germline V gene (reference sequence). The CDR3 sequence is CASSPSGSYEQFF. The CDR3 DNA reads as TGTGCCAGCAGTCCTAGCGGGAGCTATGAGCAGTTCTTC.

The chain carries TRBV7-9 and TRBJ1-4; 9 bases map to TRBD1. This CDR3 is built from 17 residues. The trim removed 0 bases at V and 1 base at J, leaving 3 bases unmatched. The germline V gene has CDR1 SEHNR and CDR2 FQNEAQ (reference sequence). The CDR3 sequence: CASSLAGQGRTNEKLFF. CDR3 coding DNA: TGTGCCAGCAGCTTAGCCGGACAGGGGAGAACTAATGAAAAACTGTTTTTT.

The V call is TRBV30, the J call TRBJ2-4; TRBD2 matches 12 bases. This CDR3 comprises 19 residues. Trimming took 4 bases from V and 1 from J; bases not matched to a gene: 14. Germline lookup yields CDR1 GTSNPN and CDR2 SVGIG (reference sequence). CDR3 nucleotide sequence: TGTGCCTGGAAAATGAAAAGGGCTAGCGGGAGGGCTGCCAAAAACATTCAGTACTTC. This encodes CAWKMKRASGRAAKNIQYF.